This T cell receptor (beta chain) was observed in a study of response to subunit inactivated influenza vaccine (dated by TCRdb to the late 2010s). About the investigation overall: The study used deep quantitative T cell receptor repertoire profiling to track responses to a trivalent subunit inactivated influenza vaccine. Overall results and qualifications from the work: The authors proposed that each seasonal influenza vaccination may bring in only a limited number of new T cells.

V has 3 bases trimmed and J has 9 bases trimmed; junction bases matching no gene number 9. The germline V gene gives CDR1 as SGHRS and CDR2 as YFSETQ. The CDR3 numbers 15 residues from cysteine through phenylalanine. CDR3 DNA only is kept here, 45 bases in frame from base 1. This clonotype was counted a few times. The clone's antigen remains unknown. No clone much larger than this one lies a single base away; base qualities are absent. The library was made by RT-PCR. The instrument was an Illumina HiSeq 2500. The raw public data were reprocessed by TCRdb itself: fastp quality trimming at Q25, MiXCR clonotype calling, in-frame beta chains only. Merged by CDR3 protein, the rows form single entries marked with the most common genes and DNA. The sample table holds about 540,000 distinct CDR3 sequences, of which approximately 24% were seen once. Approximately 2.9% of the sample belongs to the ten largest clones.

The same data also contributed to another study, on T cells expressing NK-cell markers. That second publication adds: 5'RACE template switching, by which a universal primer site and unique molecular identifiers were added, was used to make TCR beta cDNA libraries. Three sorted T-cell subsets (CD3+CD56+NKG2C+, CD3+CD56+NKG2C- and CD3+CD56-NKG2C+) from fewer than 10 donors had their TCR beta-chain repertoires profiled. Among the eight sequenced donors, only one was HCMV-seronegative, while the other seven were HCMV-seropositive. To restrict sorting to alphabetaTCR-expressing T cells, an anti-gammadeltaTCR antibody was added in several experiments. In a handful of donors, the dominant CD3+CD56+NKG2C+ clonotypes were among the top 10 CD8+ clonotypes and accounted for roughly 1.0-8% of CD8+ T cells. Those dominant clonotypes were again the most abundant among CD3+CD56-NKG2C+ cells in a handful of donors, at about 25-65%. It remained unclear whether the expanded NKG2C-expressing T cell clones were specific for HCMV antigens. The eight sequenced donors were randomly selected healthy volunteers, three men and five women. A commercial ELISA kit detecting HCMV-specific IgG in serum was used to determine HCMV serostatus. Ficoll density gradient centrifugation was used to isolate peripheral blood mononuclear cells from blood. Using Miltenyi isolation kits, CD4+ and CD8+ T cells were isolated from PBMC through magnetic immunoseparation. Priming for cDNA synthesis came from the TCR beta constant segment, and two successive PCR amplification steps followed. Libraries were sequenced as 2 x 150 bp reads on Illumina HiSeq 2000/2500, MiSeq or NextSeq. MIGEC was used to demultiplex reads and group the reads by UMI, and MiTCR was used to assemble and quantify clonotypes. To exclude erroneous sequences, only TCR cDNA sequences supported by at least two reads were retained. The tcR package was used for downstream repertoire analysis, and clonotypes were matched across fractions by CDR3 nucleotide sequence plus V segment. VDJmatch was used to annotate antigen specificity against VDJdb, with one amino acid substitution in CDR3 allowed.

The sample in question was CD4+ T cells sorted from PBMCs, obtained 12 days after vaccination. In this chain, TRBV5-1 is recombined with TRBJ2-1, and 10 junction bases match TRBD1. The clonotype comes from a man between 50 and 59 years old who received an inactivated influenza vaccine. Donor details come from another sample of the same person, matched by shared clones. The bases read TGCGCCAGCAGCTGGAGGGGACAGGGGAAAGGTGAGCAGTTCTTC. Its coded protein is CASSWRGQGKGEQFF.